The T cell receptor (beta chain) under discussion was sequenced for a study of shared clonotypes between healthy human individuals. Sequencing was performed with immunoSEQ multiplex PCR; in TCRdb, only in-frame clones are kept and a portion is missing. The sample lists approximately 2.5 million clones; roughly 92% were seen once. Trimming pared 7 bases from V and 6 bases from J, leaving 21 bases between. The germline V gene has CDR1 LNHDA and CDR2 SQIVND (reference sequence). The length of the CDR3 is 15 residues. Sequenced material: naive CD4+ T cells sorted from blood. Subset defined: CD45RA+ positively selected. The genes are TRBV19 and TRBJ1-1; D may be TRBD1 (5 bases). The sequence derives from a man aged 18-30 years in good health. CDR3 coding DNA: TGTGCCAGTACCGAAGCGGGGGTAGGCTATGCTGAAGCTTTCTTT. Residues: CASTEAGVGYAEAFF.